The 11 T cell receptor beta chains below were found in one sample sequenced in a study of cytomegalovirus exposure and HLA in healthy donors. Vbeta (60) and Jbeta (13) primers were used in the PCR. Some clones are missing from TCRdb's copy, which holds only in-frame ones; the method was immunoSEQ multiplex PCR. The data show some 200,000 clones, around three quarters seen once. Sequencing was performed on PBMCs. The source of these receptors is a woman in her thirties in good health and CMV-seropositive.

This clone occurred once. The rearrangement uses TRBV10-3 and TRBJ1-5; D is unclear. The CDR3 runs 12 residues. Germline CDR1 reads ENHRY; CDR2 reads SYGVKD. Trimming cost V 10 bases and J 0 bases, with 7 bases left between them. The CDR3, as DNA: TGTGCCACGAGGGATAGCAATCAGCCCCAGCATTTT. Translating gives CATRDSNQPQHF.

V and J are TRBV13 and TRBJ2-5; D is possibly TRBD1 (6 bases). Gene TRBJ2-7 matches the end of the DNA better, so the J call may be wrong. CDR3 length: 13 residues. Per the germline V gene, CDR1 is PRHDT and CDR2 is FYEKMQ (reference sequence). CDR3 DNA: TGTGCCAGCAGCCTGAGGGGGTACTACGAGCAGTACTTC. The encoded protein is CASSLRGYYEQYF.

This rearrangement joins TRBV15 to TRBJ2-7; TRBD2 matches 10 bases. V dropped 0 bases and J dropped 7; count of bases not matched to a gene: 12. The CDR3 extends over 17 amino acids. Germline CDR1 and CDR2: LNHNV and YYDKDF (reference sequence). In nucleotides, the CDR3 is TGTGCCACCAGCAGAGATCGGTCTAGCGGGAGTTCGGGGGAGCAGTACTTC. It yields the protein CATSRDRSSGSSGEQYF.

The V call is TRBV9, the J call TRBJ1-3, with 7 bases identical to TRBD1. V was clipped by 4 bases and J by 4 bases; unmatched bases: 14. From germline, CDR1 is SGDLS and CDR2 YYNGEE. The length of the CDR3 is 17 residues. For the CDR3, the DNA is TGTGCCAGCAGCTCGACAGGGTCTAATCCGGGAGGAAACACCATATATTTT. Its translation is CASSSTGSNPGGNTIYF.

As regards this clone: Other DNA sequences of this sample code for an identical CDR3. The chain links TRBV2 to TRBJ2-3, with a weak D call TRBD1 (5 bases). CDR1 and CDR2 from the germline V gene are SNHLY and FYNNEI. The CDR3 runs 12 residues. Trimming shortened V by 4 bases and J by 3 bases, and 5 bases separated the two germline ends. The CDR3, as DNA: TGTGCCAGCAGTGCAGGGACAGATACGCAGTATTTT. This codes for CASSAGTDTQYF.

The chain uses TRBV18 and TRBJ1-2; D remains unclear. Looked up from germline, CDR1 is KGHSH and CDR2 is LQKENI. Trimming removed 2 bases from V and 4 bases from J, with 8 bases in between. The length of the CDR3 is 13 residues. CDR3 bases: TGTGCCAGCTCACCAGAGAACCTCTATGGCTACACCTTC. Translation: CASSPENLYGYTF.

The rearrangement joins TRBV27 to TRBJ2-2; TRBD1 matches at 8 bases. This CDR3 is built from 15 residues. Trimming took 3 bases from V and 1 from J; bases not matched to a gene: 1. Germline loops: CDR1 MNHEY, CDR2 SMNVEV (reference sequence). The CDR3 DNA is TGTGCCAGCAGTTTCGACAGGGGGAACACCGGGGAGCTGTTTTTT. This gives the protein CASSFDRGNTGELFF.

This clone was observed a few times. CDR3 sequence: CASRGAGTRGYTF. DNA of the CDR3: TGTGCCAGCAGGGGGGCTGGGACACGGGGCTACACCTTC. The gene calls are TRBV7-9 and TRBJ1-2; D might be TRBD1 (6 bases). Trimming pared 6 bases from V and 8 bases from J, leaving 16 bases between. There are 13 residues in the CDR3. The germline V gene encodes CDR1 SEHNR and CDR2 FQNEAQ (reference sequence).

The chain joins TRBV30 to TRBJ2-7; 11 bases agree with TRBD1. Unmatched junction bases numbered 7, after V lost 3 bases and J lost 6 bases. The length of the CDR3 is 14 residues. Germline lookup yields CDR1 GTSNPN and CDR2 SVGIG (reference sequence). CDR3 nucleotides: TGTGCCTGGAGCGGACTTGGGACAGGGGGCGAGCAGTACTTC. Protein: CAWSGLGTGGEQYF.

This rearrangement joins TRBV18 to TRBJ2-7, with 10 bases lining up with TRBD1. V lost 1 base and J lost 4; bases outside the gene matches: 4. Germline-derived CDR1 and CDR2 are KGHSH and LQKENI. This CDR3 contains 15 residues. In nucleotides, the CDR3 is TGTGCCAGCTCACCACGGACAGGGGGAAGTTACGAGCAGTACTTC. It yields the protein CASSPRTGGSYEQYF. Looking up the rest from reference TRBV18 and TRBJ2-7 gives the full variable domain: NAGVMQNPRHLVRRRGQEARLRCSPMKGHSHVYWYRQLPEEGLKFMVYLQKENIIDESGMPKERFSAEFPKEGPSILRIQQVVRGDSAAYFCASSPRTGGSYEQYFGPGTRLTVT.

The genes are TRBV10-3 and TRBJ2-2, with 7 positions matching TRBD1. Per germline, CDR1 ENHRY and CDR2 SYGVKD. The CDR3 totals 17 residues. V lost 3 bases to trimming and J lost 7 bases; unmatched junction nucleotides: 14. The DNA for the CDR3 is TGTGCCATCAGTGAAAGGATGGATGGGGACAGTTACGGGGAGCTGTTTTTT. Encoded protein: CAISERMDGDSYGELFF.